This T cell receptor (beta chain) was profiled in a study of T cell repertoires in cytomegalovirus infection (dated by TCRdb to between 2018 and 2020). About the full investigation: Alongside well-studied HLA-B-restricted epitopes, the peptide stimulations were aimed at recently identified HLA-C-restricted CMV epitopes, whose presentation resists viral immunomodulation. Because public TCR beta signatures pointed to carriage of CMV infection together with the matching HLA type, the HLA type of each donor mattered for the analysis. Beyond this particular receptor, the publication reports: The ex vivo response was dominated by HLA-C-restricted CMV-specific TCR beta clonotypes, which also provided the single most frequent clonotype in two of eight donors. Carriers of CMV infection plus the relevant HLA type were discriminated by the cumulative frequency of public TCR beta family members in the study cohort and in an independent roughly 400-donor cohort.

The sample's treatment or condition label, in plain terms: in vitro stimulation with specific CMV peptide epitopes to enrich CMV-specific T cells. As for this clonotype: It lacks a known antigen. It has no much larger one-base neighbor in the sample; base qualities were not kept.

The CDR3 measures 14 amino acids from cysteine to phenylalanine. Just the 42-base CDR3 DNA is kept, in frame starting at base 1. The germline V gene specifies SGHNT as CDR1 and YENEEA as CDR2. The junction shows trimming of 5 bases on V and 4 bases on J, plus 12 bases between the germline ends. Instrument used: Illumina HiSeq 1500. TCRdb reanalyzed the raw reads on its own, using fastp at Q25 for trimming and MiXCR for clone calling, and kept in-frame beta chains. Every distinct CDR3 protein forms one entry, paired with its most common genes and DNA. For this sample the table gives around 500,000 distinct CDR3 sequences, of which about 42% were detected only once. The ten most abundant clones make up roughly two fifths of the sample.

The receptor comes from a human donor in good health (CMV status not recorded). Some clones in this sample may be carry-over from other donors' samples. The source was cultured PBMCs, collected from culture after CMV antigen stimulation. The V and J segments used are TRBV11-3 and TRBJ2-1; the D gene may be TRBD1 or TRBD2, since each aligns over 5 bases. The base sequence is TGTGCCAGCAGCCAGACGGGGCCGTACAATGAGCAGTTCTTC. Its translation reads: CASSQTGPYNEQFF.